This TCR beta chain was captured in a study of T cell responses to AZD1222 COVID-19 vaccine. Study at large: Second doses were pooled across both intervals (about 4 or about 12 weeks).

Findings of the study overall: Repertoires were sampled only after the peak T cell response. CD4 TCRs covered the whole spike, strongest at regions 160-218 and 743-854. Unmutated regions of variants are reportedly targeted by nearly half of spike-specific TCRs.

The protocol was immunoSEQ multiplex PCR, while the TCRdb copy is restricted to in-frame clones and leaves out a portion. The table lists 150,000 to 180,000 clones, 88% of them singletons, with less than 3.5% in the top ten. V was trimmed by 2 bases and J by 8 bases, leaving 18 bases between them. The CDR3 covers 15 residues. The germline V gene has CDR1 KGHSH and CDR2 LQKENI. Concerning this clone: Its specificity is not known.

The sample was peripheral blood, taken on day 0 of AZD1222 vaccination. The origin of this receptor is an adult in good health. This chain uses TRBV18 with TRBJ1-2; TRBD1 is a possible D gene (5 bases). CDR3 sequence (DNA): TGTGCCAGCTCACCAGGCAGGCAGGGTTCAGAGGGCTACACCTTC. This translates into CASSPGRQGSEGYTF.